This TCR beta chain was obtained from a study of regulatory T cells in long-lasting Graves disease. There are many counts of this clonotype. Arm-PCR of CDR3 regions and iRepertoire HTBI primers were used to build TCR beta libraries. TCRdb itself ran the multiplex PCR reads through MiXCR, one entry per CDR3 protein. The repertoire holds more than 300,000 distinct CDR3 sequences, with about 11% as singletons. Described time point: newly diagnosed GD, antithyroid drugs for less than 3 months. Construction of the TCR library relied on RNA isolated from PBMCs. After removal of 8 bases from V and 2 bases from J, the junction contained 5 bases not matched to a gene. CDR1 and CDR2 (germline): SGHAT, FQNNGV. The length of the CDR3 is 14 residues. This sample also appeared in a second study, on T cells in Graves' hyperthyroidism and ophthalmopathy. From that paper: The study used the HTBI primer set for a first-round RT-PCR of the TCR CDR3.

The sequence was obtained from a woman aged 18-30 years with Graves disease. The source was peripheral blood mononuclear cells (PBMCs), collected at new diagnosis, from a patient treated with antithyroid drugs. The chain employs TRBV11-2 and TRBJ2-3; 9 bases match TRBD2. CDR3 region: CASLRGGITDTQYF. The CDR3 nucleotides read TGTGCCAGCCTGCGGGGGGGGATCACAGATACGCAGTATTTT.